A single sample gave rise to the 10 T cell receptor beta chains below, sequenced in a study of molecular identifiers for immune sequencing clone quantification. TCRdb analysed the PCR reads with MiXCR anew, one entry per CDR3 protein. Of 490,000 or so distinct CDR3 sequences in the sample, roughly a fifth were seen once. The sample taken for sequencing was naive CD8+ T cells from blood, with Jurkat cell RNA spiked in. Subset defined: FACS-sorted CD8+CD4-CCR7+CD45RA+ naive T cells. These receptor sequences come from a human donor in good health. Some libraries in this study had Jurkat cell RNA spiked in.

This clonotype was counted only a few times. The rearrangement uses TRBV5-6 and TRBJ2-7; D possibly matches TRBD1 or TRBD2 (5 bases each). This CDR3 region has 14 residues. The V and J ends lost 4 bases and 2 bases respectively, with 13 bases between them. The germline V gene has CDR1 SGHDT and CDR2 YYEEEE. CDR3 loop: CASSQAGSTYEQYF. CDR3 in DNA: TGTGCCAGCAGCCAGGCAGGGAGTACCTACGAGCAGTACTTC.

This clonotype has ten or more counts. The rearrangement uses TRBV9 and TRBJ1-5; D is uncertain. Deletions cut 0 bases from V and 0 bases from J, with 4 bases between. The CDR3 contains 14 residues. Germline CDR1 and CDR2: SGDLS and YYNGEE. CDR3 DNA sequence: TGTGCCAGCAGCGTAGGGTTTAGCAATCAGCCCCAGCATTTT. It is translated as CASSVGFSNQPQHF. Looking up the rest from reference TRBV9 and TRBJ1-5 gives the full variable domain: DSGVTQTPKHLITATGQRVTLRCSPRSGDLSVYWYQQSLDQGLQFLIQYYNGEERAKGNILERFSAQQFPDLHSELNLSSLELGDSALYFCASSVGFSNQPQHFGDGTRLSIL.

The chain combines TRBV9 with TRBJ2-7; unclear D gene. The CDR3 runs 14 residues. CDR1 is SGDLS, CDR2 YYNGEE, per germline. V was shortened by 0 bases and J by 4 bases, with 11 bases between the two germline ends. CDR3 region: CASSVGTGWYEQYF. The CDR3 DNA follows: TGTGCCAGCAGCGTAGGTACGGGTTGGTACGAGCAGTACTTC. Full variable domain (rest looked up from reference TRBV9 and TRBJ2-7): DSGVTQTPKHLITATGQRVTLRCSPRSGDLSVYWYQQSLDQGLQFLIQYYNGEERAKGNILERFSAQQFPDLHSELNLSSLELGDSALYFCASSVGTGWYEQYFGPGTRLTVT.

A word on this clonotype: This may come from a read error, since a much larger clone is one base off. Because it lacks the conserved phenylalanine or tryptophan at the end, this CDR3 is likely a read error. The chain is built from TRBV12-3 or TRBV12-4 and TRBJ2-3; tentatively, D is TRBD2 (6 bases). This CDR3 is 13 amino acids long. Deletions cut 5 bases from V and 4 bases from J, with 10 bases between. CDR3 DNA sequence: TGTGCCAGCAGTCTCAGACTAGCAGATACGCAGTATCTT. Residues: CASSLRLADTQYL.

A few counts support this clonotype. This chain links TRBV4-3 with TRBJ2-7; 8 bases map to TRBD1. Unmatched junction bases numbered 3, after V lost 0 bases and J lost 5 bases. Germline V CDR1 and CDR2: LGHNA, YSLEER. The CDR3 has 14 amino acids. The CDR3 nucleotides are TGCGCCAGCAGCCAAGATGTGGACAGGGACGAGCAGTACTTC. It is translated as CASSQDVDRDEQYF.

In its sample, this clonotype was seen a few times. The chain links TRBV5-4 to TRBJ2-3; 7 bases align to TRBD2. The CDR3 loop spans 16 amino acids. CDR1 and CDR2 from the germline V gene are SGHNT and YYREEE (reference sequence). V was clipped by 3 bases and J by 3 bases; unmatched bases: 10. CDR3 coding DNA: TGTGCCAGCAGCTCCCCGGGACTACGGGTGACAGATACGCAGTATTTT. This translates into CASSSPGLRVTDTQYF.

The CDR3 region is CASSQGVQKNIQYF. CDR3 in DNA: TGCGCCAGCAGCCAAGGGGTGCAAAAAAACATTCAGTACTTC. V gene TRBV4-3 combines with J gene TRBJ2-4; no clear D gene. Germline V gene data show CDR1 as LGHNA and CDR2 as YSLEER. Trimming pared 1 base from V and 4 bases from J, leaving 8 bases between. The CDR3 contains 14 residues.

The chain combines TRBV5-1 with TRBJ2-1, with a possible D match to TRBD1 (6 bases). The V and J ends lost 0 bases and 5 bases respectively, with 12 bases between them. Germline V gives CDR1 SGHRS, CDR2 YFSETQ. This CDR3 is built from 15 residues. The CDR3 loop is CASSLALDRNNEQFF. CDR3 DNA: TGCGCCAGCAGCTTGGCGTTGGACAGAAACAATGAGCAGTTCTTC. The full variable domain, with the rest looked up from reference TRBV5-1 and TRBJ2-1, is KAGVTQTPRYLIKTRGQQVTLSCSPISGHRSVSWYQQTPGQGLQFLFEYFSETQRNKGNFPGRFSGRQFSNSRSEMNVSTLELGDSALYLCASSLALDRNNEQFFGPGTRLTVL.

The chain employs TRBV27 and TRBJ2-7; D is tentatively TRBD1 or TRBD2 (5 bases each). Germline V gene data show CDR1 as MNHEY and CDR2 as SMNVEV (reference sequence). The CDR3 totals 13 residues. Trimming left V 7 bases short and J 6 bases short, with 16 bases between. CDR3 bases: TGTGCCAGCATTGGGGGAGTTCTACTCGAGCAGTACTTC. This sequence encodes CASIGGVLLEQYF.

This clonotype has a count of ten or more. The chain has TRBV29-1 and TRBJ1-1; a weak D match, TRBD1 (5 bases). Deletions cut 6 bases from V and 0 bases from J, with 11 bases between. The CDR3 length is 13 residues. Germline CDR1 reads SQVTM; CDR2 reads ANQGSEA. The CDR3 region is CSVIDSMNTEAFF. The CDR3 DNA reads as TGCAGCGTAATCGACAGCATGAACACTGAAGCTTTCTTT.